These 15 T cell receptor beta chains were all obtained from the same sample, sequenced in a study of lymphopenia after photon versus proton radiotherapy. Generated by immunoSEQ multiplex PCR, the TCRdb table keeps only in-frame clones and is missing some. The sample has 15,000 to 20,000 clones; about 88% are singletons. This specimen was peripheral blood, taken from a patient treated with proton-based radiotherapy. The receptors originated from a man between 70 and 80 years old with pancreatic cancer.

The rearrangement joins TRBV5-1 to TRBJ1-6; TRBD1 aligns across 8 bases. Germline V gene data show CDR1 as SGHRS and CDR2 as YFSETQ. The ends lost 4 bases at V and 0 bases at J; junction bases unmatched: 15. The CDR3 is made up of 20 amino acids. The CDR3, as DNA: TGCGCCAGCAGCCCTACCGGGACAGGAGGAATGAGCTCCTATAATTCACCCCTCCACTTT. Amino acid sequence: CASSPTGTGGMSSYNSPLHF.

The rearrangement joins TRBV6-6 to TRBJ1-1; 8 bases map to TRBD1. The germline V gene encodes CDR1 MNHNY and CDR2 SVGAGI (reference sequence). V was clipped by 10 bases and J by 0 bases; unmatched bases: 13. The CDR3 is 16 amino acids. The CDR3 loop is CATSNPTGDMNTEAFF. In DNA form, the CDR3 reads TGTGCCACCTCAAATCCGACAGGGGACATGAACACTGAAGCTTTCTTT.

The V gene is TRBV5-1, the J gene TRBJ1-2; no clear D gene. V lost 0 bases and J 3 bases, leaving 12 bases between the germline ends. The CDR3 contains 15 residues. The germline V gene has CDR1 SGHRS and CDR2 YFSETQ. The CDR3 is CASSLGSRDDYGYTF. CDR3 coding DNA: TGCGCCAGCAGCTTGGGGTCTCGGGATGACTATGGCTACACCTTC.

V gene TRBV5-1 combines with J gene TRBJ1-1, with TRBD1 matching over 11 bases. V dropped 6 bases and J dropped 1; count of bases not matched to a gene: 5. Germline V gene lookup returns CDR1 SGHRS and CDR2 YFSETQ. The CDR3 runs 15 residues. CDR3 coding DNA: TGCGCCAGCAAAGGACAGGGGGCGACGAACACTGAAGCTTTCTTT. Translating gives CASKGQGATNTEAFF.

This chain links TRBV2 with TRBJ2-1, with TRBD2 matching 10 bases. Germline assignment: CDR1 SNHLY and CDR2 FYNNEI. After removal of 6 bases from V and 7 bases from J, the junction contained 6 bases not matched to a gene. This CDR3 has 14 residues. The CDR3 region is CASRGAGGWNEQFF. The CDR3 DNA follows: TGTGCCAGCAGGGGAGCGGGAGGGTGGAATGAGCAGTTCTTC.

The chain recombines TRBV5-1 with TRBJ2-7; 10 bases are a match to TRBD2. With V trimmed by 4 bases and J by 5 bases, 12 bases remained unmatched. The CDR3 is made up of 16 amino acids. Germline V lookup: CDR1 SGHRS, CDR2 YFSETQ. The DNA of the CDR3 is TGCGCCAGCAGCGCGGGAGCGGGAGGGTATACCAACGAGCAGTACTTC. Translation: CASSAGAGGYTNEQYF.

The chain recombines TRBV6-5 with TRBJ2-5, with no clear D. The better agreement between TRBJ2-7 and the DNA end casts doubt on the J call. This CDR3 spans 15 amino acids. Germline loops: CDR1 MNHEY, CDR2 SVGAGI. CDR3 sequence reads: CASSYWVSPGREQYF. The CDR3 nucleotides read TGTGCCAGCAGTTATTGGGTTAGCCCCGGCCGCGAGCAGTACTTC.

The chain carries TRBV5-1 and TRBJ2-7; no firm D call. Per the germline V gene, CDR1 is SGHRS and CDR2 is YFSETQ. V lost 2 bases, J lost 3 bases, and 9 bases lay in between. The CDR3 consists of 13 residues. CDR3 sequence (DNA): TGCGCCAGCAGCTTACAACCCGACTACGAGCAGTACTTC. As protein: CASSLQPDYEQYF.

This clone was seen only a few times. This chain connects TRBV30 to TRBJ1-3, with TRBD1 as a possible D gene (6 bases). The germline V gene has CDR1 GTSNPN and CDR2 SVGIG (reference sequence). V was cut by 8 bases and J by 0 bases, with 17 bases left in between. The CDR3 has 15 residues. The CDR3 DNA reads TGTGCCCTCTCGGGGGCTAGAAGCTCTGGAAACACCATATATTTT. It yields the protein CALSGARSSGNTIYF.

This clone has only one observation. This chain links TRBV27 with TRBJ1-2; D not resolved. This CDR3 comprises 14 residues. The germline gives CDR1 MNHEY, CDR2 SMNVEV (reference sequence). The germline V and J ends were trimmed by 0 bases and 2 bases, with 7 bases remaining between them. CDR3 in DNA: TGTGCCAGCAGTTTATCAAGACGGAACTATGGCTACACCTTC. Its protein product is CASSLSRRNYGYTF.

The chain carries TRBV7-9 and TRBJ2-3; TRBD1 is a possible D gene (6 bases). The CDR3 is 18 amino acids. Germline V gene data show CDR1 as SEHNR and CDR2 as FQNEAQ (reference sequence). Between the trimmed V and J ends, which lost 2 bases and 6 bases, there was a span of 24 bases. CDR3: CASSLTHRVKGQRDTQYF. CDR3 in DNA: TGTGCCAGCAGCTTAACCCACAGGGTAAAGGGGCAGAGGGATACGCAGTATTTT. The variable domain in full, with the rest retrieved from reference TRBV7-9 and TRBJ2-3, is DTGVSQNPRHKITKRGQNVTFRCDPISEHNRLYWYRQTLGQGPEFLTYFQNEAQLEKSRLLSDRFSAERPKGSFSTLEIQRTEQGDSAMYLCASSLTHRVKGQRDTQYFGPGTRLTVL.

This clone was detected only a few times. CDR3 sequence (DNA): TGTGCCAGCAGCCAACTTCGAGGGACCCTCTACAATGAGCAGTTCTTC. The encoded protein is CASSQLRGTLYNEQFF. The gene calls are TRBV14 and TRBJ2-1; either TRBD1 or TRBD2 may supply D (5 bases each). Germline V gene data show CDR1 as SGHDN and CDR2 as FVKESK. This CDR3 has 16 residues. V dropped 2 bases and J dropped 3 bases, with 14 bases sitting between them.

This clone was seen only once. This sequence joins TRBV14 and TRBJ2-7, with TRBD1 identical over 9 bases. J was trimmed by 2 bases and V by 2 bases; bases with no gene match: 10. This CDR3 comprises 17 residues. Germline V lookup: CDR1 SGHDN, CDR2 FVKESK. For the CDR3, the DNA is TGTGCCAGCAGCCAAACATACACACAGGGGGCCGCCTACGAGCAGTACTTC. The encoded protein is CASSQTYTQGAAYEQYF.

This sequence joins TRBV5-1 and TRBJ1-1; no firm D call. Trimming removed 5 bases at V and 4 bases at J, with 15 bases between. The CDR3 is 14 amino acids. Per germline, CDR1 SGHRS and CDR2 YFSETQ. CDR3 sequence: CASSSYELGTEAFF. The CDR3 bases are TGCGCCAGCAGTTCATACGAACTAGGCACTGAAGCTTTCTTT.

CDR3 region: CASSLGAGGTYEQYF. The DNA of the CDR3 is TGTGCCAGCAGCTTGGGTGCCGGGGGGACCTACGAGCAGTACTTC. The V gene is TRBV5-6, the J gene TRBJ2-7, with TRBD2 identical over 7 bases. Trimming took 0 bases from V and 2 from J; bases not matched to a gene: 5. CDR3 size: 15 residues. Germline V gives CDR1 SGHDT, CDR2 YYEEEE. The full variable domain, in which reference TRBV5-6 and TRBJ2-7 provide the parts outside the CDR3, is DAGVTQSPTHLIKTRGQQVTLRCSPKSGHDTVSWYQQALGQGPQFIFQYYEEEERQRGNFPDRFSGHQFPNYSSELNVNALLLGDSALYLCASSLGAGGTYEQYFGPGTRLTVT.